These T cell receptor beta chains were read from a single sample in a study of cytomegalovirus exposure and HLA in healthy donors. Profiling relied on immunoSEQ multiplex PCR, and the TCRdb table lists in-frame clones only, not all of them. Its table lists around 140,000 clones. Sequencing used PBMCs. These receptor sequences come from a woman aged 40 to 50 in good health and CMV-seropositive. CDR3s include the opening cysteine and the closing phenylalanine or tryptophan. Fields, in order: CDR3 length, V gene, J gene, D gene, CDR3 DNA, CDR3 protein. The D gene is left open where the match is weak.

17	TRBV2	TRBJ2-3	TRBD2	TGTGCCAGCAGTGAATTTGGGACTAGCGGGATCCAAGATACGCAGTATTTT	CASSEFGTSGIQDTQYF
16	TRBV5-1	TRBJ1-2	TRBD1	TGCGCCAGCAGCTTGAGGGACAGGGGTTCTAACTATGGCTACACCTTC	CASSLRDRGSNYGYTF
15	TRBV18	TRBJ1-4	TRBD1	TGTGCCAGCTCACCTGGACAGGGGGCAAGTGAAAAACTGTTTTTT	CASSPGQGASEKLFF
13	TRBV27	TRBJ1-5	TRBD1	TGTGCCAGCAGTTTAGGGGACAGCAGGCCCCAGCATTTT	CASSLGDSRPQHF
16	TRBV27	TRBJ1-5	NA	TGTGCCAGCACTCCAACAAGCAGGTTTAGCAATCAGCCCCAGCATTTT	CASTPTSRFSNQPQHF
14	TRBV6-5	TRBJ1-1	NA	TGTGCCAGCATGCCGTCGGTCGGAGTGACTGAAGCTTTCTTT	CASMPSVGVTEAFF
13	TRBV19	TRBJ2-7	NA	TGTGCCAGTTCTAAGGGACTTTCCTACGAGCAGTACTTC	CASSKGLSYEQYF
14	TRBV6-4	TRBJ2-7	NA	TGTGCCAGCAGTGCTACGACAGATTCCTACGAGCAGTACTTC	CASSATTDSYEQYF
13	TRBV11-3	TRBJ2-7	NA	TGTGCCAGCAGCGTAGACTCCAGATACGAGCAGTACTTC	CASSVDSRYEQYF
14	TRBV19	TRBJ1-1	NA	TGTGCCAGTAGTATAGAGGCTTCTAGCACTGAAGCTTTCTTT	CASSIEASSTEAFF
15	TRBV28	TRBJ2-3	TRBD1	TGTGCCAGCAGTCCCCCGGGACAGGGGAGGAATACGCAGTATTTT	CASSPPGQGRNTQYF
16	TRBV13	TRBJ1-3	NA	TGTGCCAGCAGCTTAGGCCGGGGGTCCTCTGGAAACACCATATATTTT	CASSLGRGSSGNTIYF
15	TRBV6-4	TRBJ2-1	TRBD2	TGTGCCAGCAGCCGAACTAGCGGGAATAACAATGAGCAGTTCTTC	CASSRTSGNNNEQFF
16	TRBV11-3	TRBJ2-1	TRBD2	TGTGCCAGCAGCCAGACCGGGACTGGGAGGGGCGGTGAGCAGTTCTTC	CASSQTGTGRGGEQFF
14	TRBV28	TRBJ1-2	TRBD1	TGTGCCAGCAGCTGGACAGGGGGTGCCTATGGCTACACCTTC	CASSWTGGAYGYTF
16	TRBV19	TRBJ2-1	NA	TGTGCCAGTAGTATACAGGGGCGAAGCTCCTACAATGAGCAGTTCTTC	CASSIQGRSSYNEQFF
14	TRBV29-1	TRBJ2-7	NA	TGCAGCGCTCGTGGAGGGGAAGGATTCTACGAGCAGTACTTC	CSARGGEGFYEQYF
15	TRBV15	TRBJ2-7	TRBD1	TGTGCCACCAGCAGGCACCCGGGACAGGGCTACGAGCAGTACTTC	CATSRHPGQGYEQYF
17	TRBV19	TRBJ1-4	TRBD1	TGTGCCAGTAGTATACGGACAGGGAGGAGGTCTAATGAAAAACTGTTTTTT	CASSIRTGRRSNEKLFF
14	TRBV18	TRBJ1-1	NA	TGTGCCAGCTCACTTCGGGAGGCAGGGGATGAAGCTTTCTTT	CASSLREAGDEAFF
13	TRBV7-2	TRBJ2-3	NA	TGTGCCAGCAGCTTAGGCTACGCAGATACGCAGTATTTT	CASSLGYADTQYF
16	TRBV6-1	TRBJ1-5	NA	TGTGCCAGCAGTGAAGTGTTGGGACTTGCCAATCAGCCCCAGCATTTT	CASSEVLGLANQPQHF
21	TRBV21-1	TRBJ1-1	NA	TGTGCCAGCAGCCAAAGGTTGGGACAGGGGATTAACCTATACCCAAACACTGAAGCTTTCTTT	CASSQRLGQGINLYPNTEAFF
15	TRBV4-1	TRBJ2-3	NA	TGCGCCAGCAGCCATGGGAGGGGGAATAAGGATACGCAGTATTTT	CASSHGRGNKDTQYF
15	TRBV18	TRBJ1-1	TRBD1	TGTGCCAGCTCACCCCCGACAGGGGTCAACACTGAAGCTTTCTTT	CASSPPTGVNTEAFF
15	TRBV6-6	TRBJ2-7	TRBD1	TGTGCCAGCAGTTACGAGGACAGGGGACCTTACGAGCAGTACTTC	CASSYEDRGPYEQYF
15	TRBV9	TRBJ1-3	TRBD1	TGTGCCAGCAGCGTAAGGGACAGGGAAGGGGACACCATATATTTT	CASSVRDREGDTIYF
12	TRBV28	TRBJ2-5	TRBD2	TGTGCCAGCAGTTTACGCGGGGGGTCCCAGTACTTC	CASSLRGGSQYF
13	TRBV28	TRBJ2-7	NA	TGTGCCAGCACCCCAGCCTCCAGGGGAGAGCAGTACTTC	CASTPASRGEQYF
15	TRBV19	TRBJ2-7	NA	TGTGCCAGTACCCAAGATGGACTCCCGCCCTACGAGCAGTACTTC	CASTQDGLPPYEQYF
12	TRBV5-8	TRBJ2-3	NA	TGTGCCAGCAGCTTGGGTGGGACAACGCAGTATTTT	CASSLGGTTQYF
13	TRBV2	TRBJ2-1	TRBD1	TGTGCCAGTAGGACAGGGGTGTACAATGAGCAGTTCTTC	CASRTGVYNEQFF
14	TRBV28	TRBJ2-7	TRBD2	TGTGCCAGCAGAATCACTAGCGGGAGAAACGAGCAGTACTTC	CASRITSGRNEQYF
13	TRBV6-5	TRBJ2-3	NA	TGTGCCAGCAGGCCGGGGGTCACAGATACGCAGTATTTT	CASRPGVTDTQYF
15	TRBV5-5	TRBJ2-7	NA	TGTGCCAGCAGCTTTCCGGACAACTTTCTCTACGAGCAGTACTTC	CASSFPDNFLYEQYF
15	TRBV9	TRBJ2-3	NA	TGTGCCAGCAGCGTACGGCAGGGGGGAACAGATACGCAGTATTTT	CASSVRQGGTDTQYF
15	TRBV7-9	TRBJ1-2	TRBD1	TGTGCCAGCAGCTTAGACCGGGACAGGGCGCGAGGCTACACCTTC	CASSLDRDRARGYTF
15	TRBV4-3	TRBJ1-2	NA	TGCGCCAGCAGCCAAGAGAGGGTCTCTAACTATGGCTACACCTTC	CASSQERVSNYGYTF
13	TRBV6-5	TRBJ1-2	TRBD1	TGTGCCAGCAGCCTCCCGGACAGGGTGGGCTACACCTTC	CASSLPDRVGYTF
15	TRBV25-1	TRBJ2-2	TRBD1	TGTGCCAGCCGGGGACAGGGCGCCTCCACCGGGGAGCTGTTTTTT	CASRGQGASTGELFF
13	TRBV30	TRBJ2-5	TRBD1	TGTGCCTGGAGTGTAGGGGGCGGAGAGACCCAGTACTTC	CAWSVGGGETQYF
15	TRBV19	TRBJ2-4	TRBD2	TGTGCCAGTTCACCCGGGGGGGGTACCAAAAACATTCAGTACTTC	CASSPGGGTKNIQYF